The 3 T cell receptor beta chains below all came from one sample that was sequenced in a study of beta chain features in type 1 diabetes. Expressed TCRB transcripts were sequenced because the isolated RNA had all been reverse transcribed beforehand. The method was immunoSEQ multiplex PCR; TCRdb's version includes in-frame clones alone and lacks a portion of them. The table shows about 330,000 clones, with approximately 10% occurring only once. The sequenced material came from naive CD4+ T cells from blood. The origin of the receptors is a woman in her thirties in good health.

Here the CDR3 DNA reads TGTGCCAGCAGTGAAGTCGAGCAGGGGCTGGGTCAGCCCCAGCATTTT. It specifies CASSEVEQGLGQPQHF. V usage is TRBV2 and J usage is TRBJ1-5, with D possibly being TRBD1 (6 bases). Trimming shortened V by 1 base and J by 6 bases, and 16 bases separated the two germline ends. CDR1 and CDR2 from the germline V gene are SNHLY and FYNNEI. There are 16 residues in the CDR3.

The chain recombines TRBV5-4 with TRBJ2-5; 12 bases are a match to TRBD2. Germline trimming cut 1 base from V and 4 bases from J; bases unmatched to any gene: 5. The length of the CDR3 is 16 residues. Germline V lookup: CDR1 SGHNT, CDR2 YYREEE (reference sequence). The CDR3 DNA is TGTGCCAGCAGCTTGCGACTAGCGGGAGATGGAGAGACCCAGTACTTC. Translating gives CASSLRLAGDGETQYF. The whole variable domain, filled in from reference TRBV5-4 and TRBJ2-5, reads ETGVTQSPTHLIKTRGQQVTLRCSSQSGHNTVSWYQQALGQGPQFIFQYYREEENGRGNFPPRFSGLQFPNYSSELNVNALELDDSALYLCASSLRLAGDGETQYFGPGTRLLVL.

The chain links TRBV2 to TRBJ1-3; D remains unclear. Germline-derived CDR1 and CDR2 are SNHLY and FYNNEI. Trimming shortened V by 5 bases and J by 1 base, and 6 bases separated the two germline ends. This CDR3 is built from 13 residues. The chain's CDR3 is CASSRGSGNTIYF. CDR3 sequence (DNA): TGTGCCAGCAGTCGAGGGTCTGGAAACACCATATATTTT.